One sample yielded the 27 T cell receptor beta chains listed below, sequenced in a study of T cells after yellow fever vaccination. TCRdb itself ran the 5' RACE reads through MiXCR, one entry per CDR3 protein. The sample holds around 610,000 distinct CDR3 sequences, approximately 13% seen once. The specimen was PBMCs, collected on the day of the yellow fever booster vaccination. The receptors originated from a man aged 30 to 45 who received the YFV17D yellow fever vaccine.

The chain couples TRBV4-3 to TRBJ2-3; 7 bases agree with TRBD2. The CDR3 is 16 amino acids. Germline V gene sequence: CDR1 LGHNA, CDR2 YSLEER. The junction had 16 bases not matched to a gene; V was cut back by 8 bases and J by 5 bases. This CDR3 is CASQDIAGAFGDTQYF. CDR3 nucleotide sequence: TGCGCCAGCCAAGATATCGCGGGAGCGTTTGGAGATACGCAGTATTTT.

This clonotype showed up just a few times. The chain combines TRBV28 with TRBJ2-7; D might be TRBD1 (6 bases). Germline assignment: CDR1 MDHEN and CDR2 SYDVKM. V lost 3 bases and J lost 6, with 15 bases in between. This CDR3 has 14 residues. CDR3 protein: CASSFAPQGSEQYF. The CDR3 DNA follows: TGTGCCAGCAGTTTTGCCCCCCAGGGGTCCGAGCAGTACTTC.

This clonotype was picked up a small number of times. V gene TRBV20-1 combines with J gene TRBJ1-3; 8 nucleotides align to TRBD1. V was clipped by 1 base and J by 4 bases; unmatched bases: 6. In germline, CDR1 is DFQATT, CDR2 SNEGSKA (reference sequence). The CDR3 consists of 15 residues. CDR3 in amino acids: CSARGDRGGGNTIYF. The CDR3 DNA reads TGCAGTGCTAGAGGTGACAGGGGCGGCGGAAACACCATATATTTT.

Here the CDR3 DNA reads TGTGCCAGCAGCTCCCAGGGGGCTCGGGTTGAAGCTTTCTTT. Translating gives CASSSQGARVEAFF. The genes are TRBV7-9 and TRBJ1-1, with 8 nucleotides matching TRBD1. This CDR3 has 14 amino acids. V lost 4 bases and J lost 7; bases outside the gene matches: 8. The V gene's germline CDR1 is SEHNR and CDR2 FQNEAQ (reference sequence).

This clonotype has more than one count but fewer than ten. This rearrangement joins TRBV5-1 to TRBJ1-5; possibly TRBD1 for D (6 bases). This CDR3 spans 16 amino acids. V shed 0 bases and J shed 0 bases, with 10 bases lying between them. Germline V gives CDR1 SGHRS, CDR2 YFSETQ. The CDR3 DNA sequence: TGCGCCAGCAGCTTGGCCGGGGGGCCTAGCAATCAGCCCCAGCATTTT. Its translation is CASSLAGGPSNQPQHF.

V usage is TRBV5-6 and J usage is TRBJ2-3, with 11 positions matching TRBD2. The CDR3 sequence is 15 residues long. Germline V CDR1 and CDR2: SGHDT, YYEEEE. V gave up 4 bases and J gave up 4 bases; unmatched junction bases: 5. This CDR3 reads CASSVLAGVPDTQYF. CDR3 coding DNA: TGTGCCAGCAGCGTACTAGCGGGAGTTCCAGATACGCAGTATTTT.

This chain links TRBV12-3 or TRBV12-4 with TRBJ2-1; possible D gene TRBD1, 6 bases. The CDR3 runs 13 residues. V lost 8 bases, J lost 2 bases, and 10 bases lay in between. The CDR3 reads CASFRDTYNEQFF. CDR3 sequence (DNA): TGTGCCAGCTTCAGGGACACCTACAATGAGCAGTTCTTC.

CDR3 bases: TGCGCCAGCAGCCAAGAGGTGGGGGGCGCCACAGATACGCAGTATTTT. This sequence encodes CASSQEVGGATDTQYF. V gene TRBV4-3 combines with J gene TRBJ2-3; TRBD1 or TRBD2 may be the D gene (6 bases each). CDR3 length equals 16 residues. The V and J ends lost 0 bases and 2 bases respectively, with 12 bases between them. Germline V CDR1 and CDR2: LGHNA, YSLEER.

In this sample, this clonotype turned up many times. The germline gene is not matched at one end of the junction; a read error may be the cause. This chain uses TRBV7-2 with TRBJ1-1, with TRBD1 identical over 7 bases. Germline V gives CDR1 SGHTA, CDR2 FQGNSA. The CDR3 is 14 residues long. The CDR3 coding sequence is TGTGCCAGCAGCTCAGGGACAGTGAATACTGAAGCTTTCTTT. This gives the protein CASSSGTVNTEAFF.

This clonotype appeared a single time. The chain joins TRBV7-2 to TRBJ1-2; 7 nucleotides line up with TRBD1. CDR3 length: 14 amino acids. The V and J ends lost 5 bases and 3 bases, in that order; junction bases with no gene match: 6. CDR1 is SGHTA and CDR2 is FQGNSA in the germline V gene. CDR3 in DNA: TGTGCCAGCAGCCCCCGGACAGGACACTATGGCTACACCTTC. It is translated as CASSPRTGHYGYTF.

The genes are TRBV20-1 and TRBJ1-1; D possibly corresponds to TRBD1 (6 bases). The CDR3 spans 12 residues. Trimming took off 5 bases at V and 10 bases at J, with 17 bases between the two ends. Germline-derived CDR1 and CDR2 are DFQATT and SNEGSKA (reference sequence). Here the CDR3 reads CSAPPGTSGAFF. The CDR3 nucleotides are TGCAGTGCTCCACCCGGGACATCGGGAGCTTTCTTT.

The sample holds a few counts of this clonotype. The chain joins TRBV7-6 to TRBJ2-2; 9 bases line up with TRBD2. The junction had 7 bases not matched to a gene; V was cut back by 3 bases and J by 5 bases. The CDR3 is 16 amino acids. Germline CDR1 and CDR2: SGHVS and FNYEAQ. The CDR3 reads CASSLASGIGTGELFF. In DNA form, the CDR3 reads TGTGCCAGCAGCTTGGCTAGCGGGATCGGTACCGGGGAGCTGTTTTTT.

The DNA of the CDR3 is TGTGCCAGCAGCCTTGGAGGGTTTAAAAAACTGTTTTTT. Amino acid sequence: CASSLGGFKKLFF. The genes are TRBV14 and TRBJ1-4, with no clear D. CDR1 and CDR2 (germline): SGHDN, FVKESK. V lost 4 bases and J 9 bases, leaving 12 bases between the germline ends. This CDR3 comprises 13 residues.

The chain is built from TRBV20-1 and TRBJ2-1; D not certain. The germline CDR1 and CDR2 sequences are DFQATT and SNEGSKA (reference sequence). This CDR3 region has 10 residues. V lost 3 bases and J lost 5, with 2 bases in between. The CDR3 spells CSASDNEQFF. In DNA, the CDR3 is TGCAGTGCTAGCGACAATGAGCAGTTCTTC.

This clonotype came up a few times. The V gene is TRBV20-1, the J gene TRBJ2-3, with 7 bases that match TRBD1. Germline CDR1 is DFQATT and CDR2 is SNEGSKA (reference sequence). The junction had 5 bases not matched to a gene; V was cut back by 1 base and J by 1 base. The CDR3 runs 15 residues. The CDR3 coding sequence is TGCAGTGCTAGAGTTTGGGACAGAGGCACAGATACGCAGTATTTT. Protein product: CSARVWDRGTDTQYF.

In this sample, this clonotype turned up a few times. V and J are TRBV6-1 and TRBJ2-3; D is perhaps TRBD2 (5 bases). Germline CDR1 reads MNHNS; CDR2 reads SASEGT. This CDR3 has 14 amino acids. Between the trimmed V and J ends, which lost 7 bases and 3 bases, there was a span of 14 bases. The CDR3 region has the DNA TGTGCCAGCACCCACGAGGGCGATACAGATACGCAGTATTTT. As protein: CASTHEGDTDTQYF.

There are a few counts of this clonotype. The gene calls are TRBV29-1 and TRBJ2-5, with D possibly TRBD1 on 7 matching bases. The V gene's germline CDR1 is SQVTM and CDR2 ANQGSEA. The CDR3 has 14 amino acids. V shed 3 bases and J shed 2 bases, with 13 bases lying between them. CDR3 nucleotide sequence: TGCAGCGTTGATTACAGGGGACTTCAAGAGACCCAGTACTTC. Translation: CSVDYRGLQETQYF. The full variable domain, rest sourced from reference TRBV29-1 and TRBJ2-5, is SAVISQKPSRDICQRGTSLTIQCQVDSQVTMMFWYRQQPGQSLTLIATANQGSEATYESGFVIDKFPISRPNLTFSTLTVSNMSPEDSSIYLCSVDYRGLQETQYFGPGTRLLVL.

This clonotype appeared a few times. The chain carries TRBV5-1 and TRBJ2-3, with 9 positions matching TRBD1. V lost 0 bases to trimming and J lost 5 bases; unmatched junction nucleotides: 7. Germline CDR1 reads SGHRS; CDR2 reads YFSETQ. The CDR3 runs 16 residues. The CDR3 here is CASSLDVNRGLDTQYF. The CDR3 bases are TGCGCCAGCAGCTTGGATGTAAACAGGGGGCTAGATACGCAGTATTTT. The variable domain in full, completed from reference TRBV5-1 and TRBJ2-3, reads KAGVTQTPRYLIKTRGQQVTLSCSPISGHRSVSWYQQTPGQGLQFLFEYFSETQRNKGNFPGRFSGRQFSNSRSEMNVSTLELGDSALYLCASSLDVNRGLDTQYFGPGTRLTVL.

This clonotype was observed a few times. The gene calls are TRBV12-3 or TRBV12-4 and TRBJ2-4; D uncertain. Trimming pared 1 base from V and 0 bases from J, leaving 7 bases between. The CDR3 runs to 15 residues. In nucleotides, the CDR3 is TGTGCCAGCAGTTTAGGGACCCTAGCCAAAAACATTCAGTACTTC. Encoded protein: CASSLGTLAKNIQYF.

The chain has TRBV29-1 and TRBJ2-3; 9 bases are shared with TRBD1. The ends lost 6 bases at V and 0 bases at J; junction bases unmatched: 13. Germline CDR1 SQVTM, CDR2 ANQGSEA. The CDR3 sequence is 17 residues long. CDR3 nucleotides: TGCAGCGTGTCCGTGGGACAGGGAATCGCTAGCACAGATACGCAGTATTTT. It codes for CSVSVGQGIASTDTQYF.

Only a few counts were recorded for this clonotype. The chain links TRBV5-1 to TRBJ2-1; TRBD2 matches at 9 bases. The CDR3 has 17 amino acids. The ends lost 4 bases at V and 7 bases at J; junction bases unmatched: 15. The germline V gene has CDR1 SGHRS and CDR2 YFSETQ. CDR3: CASSAGLARTLRNEQFF. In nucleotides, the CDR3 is TGCGCCAGCAGCGCGGGACTAGCAAGGACCCTCCGTAATGAGCAGTTCTTC.

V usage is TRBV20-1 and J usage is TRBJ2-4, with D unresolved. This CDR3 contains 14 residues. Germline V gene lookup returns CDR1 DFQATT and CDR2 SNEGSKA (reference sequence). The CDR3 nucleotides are TGCGCAGCAACCTTGAGACTAGCCAAAAACATTCAGTACTTC. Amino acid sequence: CAATLRLAKNIQYF.

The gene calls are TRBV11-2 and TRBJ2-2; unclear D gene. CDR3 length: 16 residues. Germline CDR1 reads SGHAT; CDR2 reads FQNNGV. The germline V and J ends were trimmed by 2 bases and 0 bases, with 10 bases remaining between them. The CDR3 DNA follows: TGTGCCAGCAGCTTATATGTGACAACGAACACCGGGGAGCTGTTTTTT. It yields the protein CASSLYVTTNTGELFF.

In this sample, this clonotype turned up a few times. The CDR3 reads CAGGKRDTDTQYF. CDR3 DNA: TGTGCCGGTGGGAAGCGGGACACAGATACGCAGTATTTT. The chain uses TRBV28 and TRBJ2-3; 7 bases fit TRBD2. The CDR3 length is 13 residues. CDR1 is MDHEN, CDR2 SYDVKM, per germline. V lost 11 bases to trimming and J lost 2 bases; unmatched junction nucleotides: 7.

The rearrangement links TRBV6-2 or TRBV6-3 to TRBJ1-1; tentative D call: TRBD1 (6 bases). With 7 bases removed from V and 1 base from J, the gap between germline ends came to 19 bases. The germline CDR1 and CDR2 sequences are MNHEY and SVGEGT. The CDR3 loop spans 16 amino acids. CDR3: CASTPATGSRNTEAFF. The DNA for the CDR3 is TGTGCCAGCACCCCCGCCACAGGGAGTAGGAACACTGAAGCTTTCTTT.

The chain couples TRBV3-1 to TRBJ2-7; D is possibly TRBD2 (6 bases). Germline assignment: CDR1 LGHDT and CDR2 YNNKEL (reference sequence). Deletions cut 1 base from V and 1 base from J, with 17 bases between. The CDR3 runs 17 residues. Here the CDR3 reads CASSQAWDSPGSYEQYF. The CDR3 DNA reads TGTGCCAGCAGCCAAGCCTGGGACTCCCCAGGGTCCTACGAGCAGTACTTC.

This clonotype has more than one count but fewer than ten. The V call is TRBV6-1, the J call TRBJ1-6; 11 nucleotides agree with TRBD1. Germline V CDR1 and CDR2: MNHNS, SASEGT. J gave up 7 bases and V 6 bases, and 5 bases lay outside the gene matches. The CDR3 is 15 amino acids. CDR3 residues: CASRSGQGANSPLHF. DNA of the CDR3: TGTGCCAGCAGAAGCGGACAGGGGGCAAATTCACCCCTCCACTTT.